This note documents a single T cell receptor (beta chain) sequence. Germline V gives CDR1 SGDLS, CDR2 YYNGEE. The CDR3 spans 14 residues. Trimming took 3 bases from V and 0 from J; bases not matched to a gene: 2. In the source study's methods: It was from reference gene primer amplification that nucleated cell counts were estimated. The assay was immunoSEQ multiplex PCR, and TCRdb's table has in-frame clones only and misses some. The DNA was the basis for D and trimming; V, J and clone size are from that table. The table has tens of thousands of clones, roughly 86% seen once; the top ten hold approximately 7.3%. The data derive from a study of blood T cell repertoires in COVID-19.

This sequence originates from an older man with acute or convalescent COVID-19. This sequence joins TRBV9 and TRBJ2-7, with 8 bases aligning to TRBD2. Sequencing was performed on peripheral blood. The CDR3 sequence is CASSATSGSYEQYF. Here the CDR3 DNA reads TGTGCCAGCAGCGCAACTAGCGGCTCCTACGAGCAGTACTTC. Together with reference TRBV9 and TRBJ2-7, the CDR3 gives the full variable domain: DSGVTQTPKHLITATGQRVTLRCSPRSGDLSVYWYQQSLDQGLQFLIQYYNGEERAKGNILERFSAQQFPDLHSELNLSSLELGDSALYFCASSATSGSYEQYFGPGTRLTVT.